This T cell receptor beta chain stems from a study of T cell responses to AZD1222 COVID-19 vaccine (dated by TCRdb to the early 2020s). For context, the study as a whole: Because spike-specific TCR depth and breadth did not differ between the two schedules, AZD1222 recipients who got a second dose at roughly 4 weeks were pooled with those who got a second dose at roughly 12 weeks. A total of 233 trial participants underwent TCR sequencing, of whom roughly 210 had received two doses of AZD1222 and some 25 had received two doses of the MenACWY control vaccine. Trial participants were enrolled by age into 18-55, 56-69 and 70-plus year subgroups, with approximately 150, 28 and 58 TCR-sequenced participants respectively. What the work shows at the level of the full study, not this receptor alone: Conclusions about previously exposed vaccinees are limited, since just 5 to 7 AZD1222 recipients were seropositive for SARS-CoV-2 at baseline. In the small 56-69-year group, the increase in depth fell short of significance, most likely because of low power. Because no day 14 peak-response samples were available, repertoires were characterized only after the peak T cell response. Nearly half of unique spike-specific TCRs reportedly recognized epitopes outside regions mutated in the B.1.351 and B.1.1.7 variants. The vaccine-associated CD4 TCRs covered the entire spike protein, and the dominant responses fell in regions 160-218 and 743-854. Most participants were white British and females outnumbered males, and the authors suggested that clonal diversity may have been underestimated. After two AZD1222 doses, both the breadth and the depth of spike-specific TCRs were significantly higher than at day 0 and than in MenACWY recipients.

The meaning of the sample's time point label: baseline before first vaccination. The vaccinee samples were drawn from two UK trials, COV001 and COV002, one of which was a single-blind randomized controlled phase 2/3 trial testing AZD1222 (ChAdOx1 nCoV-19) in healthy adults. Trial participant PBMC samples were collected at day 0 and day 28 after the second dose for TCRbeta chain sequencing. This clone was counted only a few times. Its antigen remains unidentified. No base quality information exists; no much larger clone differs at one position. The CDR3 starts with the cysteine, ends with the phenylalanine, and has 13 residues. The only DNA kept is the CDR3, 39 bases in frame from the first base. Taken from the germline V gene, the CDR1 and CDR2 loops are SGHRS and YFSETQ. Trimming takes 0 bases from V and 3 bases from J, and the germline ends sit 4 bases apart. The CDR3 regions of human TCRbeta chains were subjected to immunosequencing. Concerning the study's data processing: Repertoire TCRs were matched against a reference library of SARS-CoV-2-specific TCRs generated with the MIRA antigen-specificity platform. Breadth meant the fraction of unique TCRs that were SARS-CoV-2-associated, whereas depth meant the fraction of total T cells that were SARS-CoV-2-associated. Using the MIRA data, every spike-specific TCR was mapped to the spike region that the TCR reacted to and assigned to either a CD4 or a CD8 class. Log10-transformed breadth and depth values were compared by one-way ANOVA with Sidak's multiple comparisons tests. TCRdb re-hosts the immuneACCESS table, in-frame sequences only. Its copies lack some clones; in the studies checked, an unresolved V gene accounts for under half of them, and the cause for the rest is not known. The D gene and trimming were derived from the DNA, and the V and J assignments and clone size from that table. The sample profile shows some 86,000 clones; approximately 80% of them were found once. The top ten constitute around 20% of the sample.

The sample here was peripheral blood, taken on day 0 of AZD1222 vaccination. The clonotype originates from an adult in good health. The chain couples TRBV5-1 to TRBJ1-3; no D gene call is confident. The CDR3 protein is CASSLGDGNTIYF. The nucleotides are TGCGCCAGCAGCTTGGGGGATGGAAACACCATATATTTT.